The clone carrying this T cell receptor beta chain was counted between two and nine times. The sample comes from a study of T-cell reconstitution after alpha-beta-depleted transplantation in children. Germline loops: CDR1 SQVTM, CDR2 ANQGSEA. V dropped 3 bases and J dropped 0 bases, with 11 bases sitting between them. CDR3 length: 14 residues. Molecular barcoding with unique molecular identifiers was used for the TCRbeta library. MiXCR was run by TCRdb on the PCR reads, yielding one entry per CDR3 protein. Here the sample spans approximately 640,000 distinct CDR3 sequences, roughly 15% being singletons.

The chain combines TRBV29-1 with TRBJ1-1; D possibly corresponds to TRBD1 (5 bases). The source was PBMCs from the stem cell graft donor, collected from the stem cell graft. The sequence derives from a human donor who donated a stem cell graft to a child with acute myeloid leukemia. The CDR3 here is CSVEMGTMNTEAFF. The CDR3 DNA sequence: TGCAGCGTTGAGATGGGGACCATGAACACTGAAGCTTTCTTT.